These 17 T cell receptor beta chains originate from one sample sequenced in a study of blood T cells in healthy people across ages (dated by TCRdb to 2014 to 2015). The library was generated by 5' RACE. Sequencer: Illumina HiSeq 2500. A second roughly 7 to 12 cycle PCR used a sample-barcoded 5' primer and a J-beta primer mix. TCRdb reanalyzed the raw reads on its own, using fastp at Q25 for trimming and MiXCR for clone calling, and kept in-frame beta chains. Entries are consolidated by CDR3 protein sequence, retaining the most common genes and DNA. The sample includes 790,000 or so distinct CDR3 sequences, with about half observed a single time. Of the sample, less than 20% falls within the top ten clones. The specimen sequenced was blood. All receptors derive from an elderly man in good health.

This chain connects TRBV7-2 to TRBJ1-3; 7 bases map to TRBD1. V was clipped by 0 bases and J by 4 bases; unmatched bases: 6. The V gene's germline CDR1 is SGHTA and CDR2 FQGNSA. This CDR3 region has 16 residues. The DNA for the CDR3 is TGTGCCAGCAGCTTAGCCGGGACAGATATAGGAAACACCATATATTTT. Translating it yields CASSLAGTDIGNTIYF.

V usage is TRBV28 and J usage is TRBJ2-6; no clear D. The CDR3 contains 14 residues. Trimming stripped 8 bases from V and 0 bases from J, with 8 bases between. CDR1 is MDHEN, CDR2 SYDVKM, per germline. CDR3: CASLEASGANVLTF. CDR3 bases: TGTGCCAGCCTGGAAGCCTCTGGGGCCAACGTCCTGACTTTC.

J is TRBJ1-6 and V is TRBV10-3, with D uncertain. The CDR3 covers 14 residues. CDR1 is ENHRY, CDR2 SYGVKD, per germline. V dropped 4 bases and J dropped 5 bases, with 9 bases sitting between them. The CDR3 here is CAISGKQDNSPLHF. The CDR3 DNA reads as TGTGCCATCAGTGGAAAGCAGGATAATTCACCCCTCCACTTT.

The table lists this clonotype with a count of one. The CDR3 DNA is TGCGCCAGCAGCCAAGGTTTGCGTGACGATACGCAGTATTTT. Translation: CASSQGLRDDTQYF. This chain joins TRBV4-1 and TRBJ2-3; no firm D call. CDR1 and CDR2 from the germline V gene are MGHRA and YSYEKL. The ends were cut back, 1 base at V and 6 bases at J, with 11 bases in the middle. This CDR3 is 14 amino acids long.

In this sample, this clonotype turned up a few times. In DNA, the CDR3 is TGTGCCAGCAGCCCGCCGCAGGAACAAACCTACGAGCAGTACTTC. Translation gives CASSPPQEQTYEQYF. The chain couples TRBV5-5 to TRBJ2-5; no firm D call. With the DNA end fitting TRBJ2-7 better, the J assignment may be wrong. The CDR3 loop spans 15 amino acids. Germline assignment: CDR1 SGHKS and CDR2 YYEKEE (reference sequence).

The table lists this clonotype with many counts. A read error may be the cause here, since a much bigger clone is one base away. The V gene is TRBV12-3 or TRBV12-4, the J gene TRBJ2-4; D remains ambiguous. The CDR3 is 14 amino acids. V lost 5 bases to trimming and J lost 3 bases, with 11 bases between them. The DNA for the CDR3 is TGTGCCAGCAGTGTCCTCTGGCTCAAAAACATTCAGTACTTC. As protein: CASSVLWLKNIQYF.

The rearrangement links TRBV9 to TRBJ2-1, with 9 positions matching TRBD2. Per germline, CDR1 SGDLS and CDR2 YYNGEE. The CDR3 extends over 16 amino acids. The V segment lost 0 bases and the J segment 2 bases; nucleotides outside the gene matches: 3. The CDR3 loop is CASSVATSGAYNEQFF. DNA of the CDR3: TGTGCCAGCAGCGTAGCGACTAGCGGCGCCTACAATGAGCAGTTCTTC.

The V gene is TRBV4-2, the J gene TRBJ2-7; 9 nucleotides line up with TRBD2. The V and J ends lost 0 bases and 1 base, in that order; junction bases with no gene match: 4. This CDR3 comprises 16 residues. Germline CDR1 reads LGHNA; CDR2 reads YNFKEQ. Here the CDR3 reads CASSQDPSGESYEQYF. CDR3 nucleotides: TGTGCCAGCAGCCAAGACCCTAGCGGGGAGTCCTACGAGCAGTACTTC.

The chain recombines TRBV11-1 with TRBJ2-5; 13 bases line up with TRBD2. The J segment lost 5 bases and the V segment lost 5 bases, leaving 8 bases of the junction unmatched. The germline gives CDR1 SGHAT, CDR2 FQDESV (reference sequence). The CDR3 is 16 residues long. The CDR3 DNA reads TGTGCCAGCAGCCACCGGACTAGCGGGAGTTTGGAGACCCAGTACTTC. It is translated as CASSHRTSGSLETQYF.

This clonotype was found a few times. V and J are TRBV29-1 and TRBJ2-3, with D maybe TRBD2 (5 bases). CDR3 length: 13 amino acids. Germline values: CDR1 SQVTM, CDR2 ANQGSEA. V lost 3 bases, J lost 5 bases, and 12 bases lay in between. The CDR3 loop is CSVDWELGDTQYF. The DNA of the CDR3 is TGCAGCGTTGATTGGGAGTTGGGAGATACGCAGTATTTT.

This clonotype was detected only a few times. V gene TRBV7-9 combines with J gene TRBJ2-7, with no clear D. This CDR3 comprises 11 residues. Trimming took 4 bases from V and 6 from J, leaving 7 bases between them. Germline CDR1 reads SEHNR; CDR2 reads FQNEAQ (reference sequence). The CDR3 nucleotides are TGTGCCAGCAGCTCCTGGGGCGAGCAGTACTTC. Its protein product is CASSSWGEQYF.

The chain has TRBV24-1 and TRBJ2-5; either TRBD1 or TRBD2 may fit D (5 bases each). V lost 4 bases, J lost 11 bases, and 16 bases lay in between. The CDR3 is 13 residues long. Germline V gives CDR1 KGHDR, CDR2 SFDVKD. The CDR3 sequence: CATSELGGNEQYF. The CDR3 DNA follows: TGTGCCACCAGTGAACTTGGGGGAAATGAGCAGTACTTC.

The chain links TRBV29-1 to TRBJ2-4, with D perhaps matching TRBD1 (6 bases). The J call is in doubt because the DNA end fits TRBJ2-7 better. The CDR3 runs 13 residues. Germline V lookup: CDR1 SQVTM, CDR2 ANQGSEA. CDR3 DNA: TGCAGCGCCCTGGAACAGGGAACCTACGAGCAGTACTTC. Its protein is CSALEQGTYEQYF.

This clonotype was detected only a few times. CDR3 DNA sequence: TGCAGTGCCAGAACTAGCGGGAGGGCACCTACGCAGTATTTT. This gives the protein CSARTSGRAPTQYF. The chain links TRBV20-1 to TRBJ2-3, with TRBD2 matching over 13 bases. The CDR3 loop spans 14 amino acids. From germline, CDR1 is DFQATT and CDR2 SNEGSKA (reference sequence). The V gene end was trimmed by 6 bases and the J gene end by 8 bases; junction bases not matched to a gene: 8.

This clonotype appeared many times. The chain recombines TRBV5-1 with TRBJ2-5, with 12 bases lining up with TRBD1. Germline loops: CDR1 SGHRS, CDR2 YFSETQ. V shed 4 bases and J 11 bases; nucleotides not matched to a gene: 9. The CDR3 runs to 14 residues. The DNA of the CDR3 is TGCGCCAGCAGCCCCGGGACAGGGGGCCATGAGCAGTACTTC. It is translated as CASSPGTGGHEQYF.

The chain uses TRBV7-9 and TRBJ2-7, with 8 positions matching TRBD1. With 5 bases clipped from V and 2 bases from J, the junction kept 5 bases outside the gene matches. This CDR3 has 14 amino acids. CDR1 SEHNR and CDR2 FQNEAQ come from the germline V gene (reference sequence). CDR3 sequence reads: CASSLTDRAYEQYF. CDR3 sequence (DNA): TGTGCCAGCAGCCTTACGGACAGGGCCTACGAGCAGTACTTC.

V and J are TRBV21-1 and TRBJ2-7. TRBV21-1 is classified as a pseudogene. The CDR3 extends over 14 amino acids. CDR3 amino acids: CASSKGRSSYEQYF. For the CDR3, the DNA is TGTGCCAGCAGCAAAGGGCGGAGCTCCTACGAGCAGTACTTC.